This T cell receptor beta chain was observed in a study of a mutant IDH1 vaccine in newly diagnosed glioma. As to this clone: Its antigen is unidentified.

As for time point: week 5, during vaccination. Topical imiquimod accompanied each vaccine dose, which consisted of 300 ug of mutant IDH1 20-mer peptide. Generated by immunoSEQ multiplex PCR, the TCRdb table keeps only in-frame clones and is missing some. Of over 50,000 clones listed, about 86% are singletons. This receptor was taken from a young man with glioma. Sequencing was performed on PBMCs, taken from a glioma patient whose treatment included an IDH1 peptide vaccine.

The CDR3 coding sequence is TGTGCCAGCAGCTTGGTGGTGGGTCAAGAGACCCAGTACTTC. Encoded protein: CASSLVVGQETQYF. This rearrangement joins TRBV5-5 to TRBJ2-5; unclear D gene. The CDR3 consists of 14 residues. Germline V CDR1 and CDR2: SGHKS, YYEKEE (reference sequence). The V end lost 0 bases, the J end lost 2 bases, and 8 bases lay between the germline ends. Drawing the rest from reference TRBV5-5 and TRBJ2-5, the complete variable domain is DAGVTQSPTHLIKTRGQQVTLRCSPISGHKSVSWYQQVLGQGPQFIFQYYEKEERGRGNFPDRFSARQFPNYSSELNVNALLLGDSALYLCASSLVVGQETQYFGPGTRLLVL.